The clone carrying this T cell receptor (beta chain) was detected ten times or more. Antigen: not known. The draw of peripheral blood yielded approximately 10 milliliters from each donor. This CDR3 has 13 residues. The germline V and J ends were trimmed by 6 bases and 0 bases, with 10 bases remaining between them. Germline loops: CDR1 SQVTM, CDR2 ANQGSEA. These data are taken from a study of blood T cells in healthy people across ages. Study-level findings and limits: Measured against age, TCR beta diversity per million T cells decreased in a roughly linear manner.

Using a J-beta primer mix together with a sample-barcoded 5' primer, a second PCR was run for 7 to 11 cycles. TCRdb called the 5' RACE reads again in MiXCR, with one record for every CDR3 protein. The data contain some 930,000 distinct CDR3 sequences, 25% to 30% of them singletons. This sample also belongs to another study, concerning T cells of mothers and their children. That source adds: Researchers found no T cell clones that were persistent and microchimeric.

V and J are TRBV29-1 and TRBJ2-3, with unresolved D. The specimen sequenced was blood. This sequence was found in a middle-aged woman in good health. CDR3 loop: CSVWGSSTDTQYF. Written as DNA, the CDR3 is TGCAGCGTATGGGGATCTAGCACAGATACGCAGTATTTT.